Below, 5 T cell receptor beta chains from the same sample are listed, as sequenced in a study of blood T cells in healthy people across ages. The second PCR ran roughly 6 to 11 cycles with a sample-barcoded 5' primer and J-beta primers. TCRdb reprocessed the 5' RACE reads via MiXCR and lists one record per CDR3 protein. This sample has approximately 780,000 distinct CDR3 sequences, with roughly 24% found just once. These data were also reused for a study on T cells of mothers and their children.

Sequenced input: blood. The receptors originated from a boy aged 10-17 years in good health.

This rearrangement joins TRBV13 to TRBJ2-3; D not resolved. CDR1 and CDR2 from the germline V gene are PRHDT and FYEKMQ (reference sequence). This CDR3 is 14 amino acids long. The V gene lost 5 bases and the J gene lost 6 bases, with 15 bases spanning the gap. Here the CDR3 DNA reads TGTGCCAGCAGCATCCCATTAGCCCTGGATACGCAGTATTTT. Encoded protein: CASSIPLALDTQYF.

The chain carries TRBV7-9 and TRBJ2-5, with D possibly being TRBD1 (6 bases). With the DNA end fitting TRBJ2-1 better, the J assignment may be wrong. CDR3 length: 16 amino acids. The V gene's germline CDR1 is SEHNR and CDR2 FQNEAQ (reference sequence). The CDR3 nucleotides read TGTGCCAGCAGCTCTTGGCTGGCAGGGGCCTACAATGAGCAGTTCTTC. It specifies CASSSWLAGAYNEQFF.

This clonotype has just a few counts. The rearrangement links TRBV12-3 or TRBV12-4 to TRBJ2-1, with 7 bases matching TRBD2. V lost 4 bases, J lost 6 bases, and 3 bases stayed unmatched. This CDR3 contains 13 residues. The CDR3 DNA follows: TGTGCCAGCAGTTGGGGGGAGGGCAATGAGCAGTTCTTC. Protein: CASSWGEGNEQFF.

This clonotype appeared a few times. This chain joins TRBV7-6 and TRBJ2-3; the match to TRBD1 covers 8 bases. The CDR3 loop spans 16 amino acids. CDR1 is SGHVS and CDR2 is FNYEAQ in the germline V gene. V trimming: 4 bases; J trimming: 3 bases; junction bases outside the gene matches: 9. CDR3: CASSSRGQGATDTQYF. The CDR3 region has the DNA TGTGCCAGCAGCTCCCGGGGGCAGGGGGCAACAGATACGCAGTATTTT.

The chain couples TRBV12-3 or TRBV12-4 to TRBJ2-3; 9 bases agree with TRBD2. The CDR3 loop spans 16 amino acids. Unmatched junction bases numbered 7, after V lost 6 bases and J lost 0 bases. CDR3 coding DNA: TGTGCCAGCAGATGGACTAGCGAGGGTAGCACAGATACGCAGTATTTT. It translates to CASRWTSEGSTDTQYF.